Below, one TCR beta chain is given with its context. The sample comes from a study of blood T cell repertoires in COVID-19. Repertoires were generated with immunoSEQ multiplex PCR, while TCRdb's copy carries only in-frame clones and drops some. The sample includes over 200,000 clones, around 80% of them seen just once. V was cut by 5 bases and J by 0 bases, with 13 bases left in between. CDR1 is SEHNR and CDR2 is FQNEAQ in the germline V gene (reference sequence). The CDR3 totals 15 residues. The genes are TRBV7-9 and TRBJ1-1, with a possible D match to TRBD1 (5 bases). Sequenced material: peripheral blood. The receptor was isolated from a man in his forties with acute or convalescent COVID-19. CDR3 in DNA: TGTGCCAGCAGCCCCGGGGGATCCGTGAACACTGAAGCTTTCTTT. It encodes CASSPGGSVNTEAFF.